The present T cell receptor (beta chain) was sequenced within a study of tumor and adjacent non-tumor tissue in lung cancer. The wider study: Stage I to III disease affected approximately 11 men and 5 women aged about 31 to 85. Study-wide results and limits: Higher tumor TCR diversity was associated with shorter survival.

TCRbeta libraries were built with three rounds of nested PCR, modified from ARM-PCR. TCRdb ran MiXCR on the multiplex PCR reads and lists one entry per CDR3 protein. The table lists about 75,000 distinct CDR3 sequences, under 80% of them singletons. A remark on this clonotype: Its antigen is unidentified.

The template was RNA from unsorted bulk tissue. Between August and November 2014, newly diagnosed, chemotherapy-naive lung cancer patients underwent thoracic surgery in China. V gave up 3 bases and J gave up 5 bases, with 13 bases separating them. The CDR3 loop spans 13 amino acids. Germline V gene data show CDR1 as SQVTM and CDR2 as ANQGSEA. The sequence was collected from a woman in her forties or fifties with non-small cell lung cancer. V is TRBV29-1 and J is TRBJ2-5; D gene ambiguous. The sample was lung tumor tissue. The CDR3 reads CSVDYRDWETQYF. The CDR3 DNA reads as TGCAGCGTTGATTATAGGGATTGGGAGACCCAGTACTTC.